Here is one T cell receptor (beta chain) with its context. The record originates from a study of cytomegalovirus exposure and HLA in healthy donors. This CDR3 contains 12 residues. Germline CDR1 reads SGHVS; CDR2 reads FQNEAQ. Trimming removed 2 bases from V and 3 bases from J, with 5 bases in between. The repertoire was sequenced with immunoSEQ multiplex PCR; TCRdb's copy has only in-frame clones and lacks some. Altogether under 400,000 clones are present, 80% to 90% being singletons, with the ten largest covering roughly 0.82%. The receptor was derived from a woman younger than 30 in good health and CMV-seronegative. The source material was PBMCs. The rearrangement uses TRBV7-8 and TRBJ2-7; D gene uncertain. The CDR3 loop is CASSLSGYEQYF. In DNA form, the CDR3 reads TGTGCCAGCAGCTTATCAGGCTACGAGCAGTACTTC.